This entry is about one T cell receptor (beta chain). Its antigen is undetermined. The V gene's germline CDR1 is GTSNPN and CDR2 SVGIG (reference sequence). The ends lost 5 bases at V and 6 bases at J; junction bases unmatched: 13. The CDR3 totals 16 residues. The data were taken from a study of cytomegalovirus exposure and HLA in healthy donors. Use of 60 Vbeta and 13 Jbeta primers characterized the PCR. Original handling: Approximately 12 million of some 80 million unique TCR beta chains were shared, per a later count. Assay: immunoSEQ multiplex PCR; the TCRdb copy retains only in-frame clones and omits some. V and J calls and clone size follow that table, whereas D and trimming were derived from the DNA. The sample contains 150,000 to 200,000 clones, around 81% of which appear only once. Healthy bone marrow donors made up the cohort. Findings of the study overall: Most CMV-associated TCR beta chains were later found to appear HLA-restricted.

The chain links TRBV30 to TRBJ2-1; 10 bases are shared with TRBD1. The origin of this receptor is a young woman in good health and CMV-seropositive. Sequencing used PBMCs. This CDR3 is CAWGTGARGHFNEQFF. In DNA, the CDR3 is TGTGCCTGGGGGACAGGGGCCCGGGGGCACTTCAATGAGCAGTTCTTC.